Below, 28 T cell receptor beta chains from the same sample are listed, as sequenced in a study of cytomegalovirus exposure and HLA in healthy donors. The PCR had 60 Vbeta and 13 Jbeta primers. The table came from immunoSEQ multiplex PCR; TCRdb's copy has only in-frame clones and leaves some out. The table shows about 120,000 clones, with 9.5% occurring only once. Sequences were obtained from PBMCs. The receptors shown here come from a man aged 30-40 years in good health and CMV-seronegative.

This clone has only a few counts. V and J are TRBV5-4 and TRBJ2-1; a possible D gene is TRBD1 (6 bases). Germline V lookup: CDR1 SGHNT, CDR2 YYREEE (reference sequence). Trimming stripped 4 bases from V and 0 bases from J, with 8 bases between. The CDR3 has 14 residues. The CDR3 DNA reads TGTGCCAGCAGCGTACAGGGCTCCTACAATGAGCAGTTCTTC. This sequence encodes CASSVQGSYNEQFF.

This clone has more than one count but fewer than ten. Compared with germline, one end of the junction differs, possibly owing to a read error. The J gene is TRBJ1-1, the V gene TRBV29-1; 8 bases are shared with TRBD1. This CDR3 is 12 amino acids long. Looked up from germline, CDR1 is SQVTM and CDR2 is ANQGSEA. The CDR3 DNA reads as TGCAGCGGGGACAGGTTGAATACTGAAGCTTTCTTT. Translating gives CSGDRLNTEAFF. The complete variable domain, with remaining parts taken from reference TRBV29-1 and TRBJ1-1, reads SAVISQKPSRDICQRGTSLTIQCQVDSQVTMMFWYRQQPGQSLTLIATANQGSEATYESGFVIDKFPISRPNLTFSTLTVSNMSPEDSSIYLCSGDRLNTEAFFGQGTRLTVV.

This clone was seen a few times. The chain couples TRBV14 to TRBJ2-2; possibly TRBD1 for D (5 bases). The V end was cut by 4 bases, the J end by 9 bases, with 15 bases between. CDR1 and CDR2 from the germline V gene are SGHDN and FVKESK. This CDR3 contains 14 residues. This CDR3 reads CASSLSLVDRELFF. The CDR3, as DNA: TGTGCCAGCAGCCTATCCCTGGTGGACAGGGAGCTGTTTTTT. The variable domain in full, with the rest retrieved from reference TRBV14 and TRBJ2-2, is EAGVTQFPSHSVIEKGQTVTLRCDPISGHDNLYWYRRVMGKEIKFLLHFVKESKQDESGMPNNRFLAERTGGTYSTLKVQPAELEDSGVYFCASSLSLVDRELFFGEGSRLTVL.

This clone was counted a few times. The chain employs TRBV6-5 and TRBJ2-1; TRBD2 is a possible D gene (5 bases). CDR3 length: 12 amino acids. The V end lost 8 bases, the J end lost 0 bases, and 5 bases lay between the germline ends. Germline CDR1 is MNHEY and CDR2 is SVGAGI. Written as DNA, the CDR3 is TGTGCCAGCGGGAGCTCCTACAATGAGCAGTTCTTC. As protein: CASGSSYNEQFF.

The sample holds a few counts of this clone. The chain employs TRBV9 and TRBJ2-5; the D gene is possibly TRBD2 (6 bases). The CDR3 is made up of 15 amino acids. CDR1 SGDLS and CDR2 YYNGEE come from the germline V gene. V was cut by 3 bases and J by 4 bases, with 16 bases left in between. The DNA of the CDR3 is TGTGCCAGCAGCGCCCATGATTACGGGGGAGAGACCCAGTACTTC. Its translation: CASSAHDYGGETQYF.

V usage is TRBV5-4 and J usage is TRBJ1-6; possible D gene TRBD1, 5 bases. There are 16 residues in the CDR3. The ends were cut back, 0 bases at V and 5 bases at J, with 12 bases in the middle. Germline values: CDR1 SGHNT, CDR2 YYREEE (reference sequence). This chain's CDR3 is CASSLAGGFNNSPLHF. DNA of the CDR3: TGTGCCAGCAGCTTGGCCGGGGGTTTTAATAATTCACCCCTCCACTTT.

The rearrangement links TRBV7-2 to TRBJ2-7, with 8 bases matching TRBD1. This CDR3 has 14 residues. Per germline, CDR1 SGHTA and CDR2 FQGNSA. Trimming at V came to 6 bases and at J to 4 bases, leaving 8 bases not matched to a gene. The CDR3 protein is CASRFGQGGYEQYF. CDR3 sequence (DNA): TGTGCCAGCAGATTTGGACAGGGCGGGTACGAGCAGTACTTC. The whole variable domain, filled in from reference TRBV7-2 and TRBJ2-7, reads GAGVSQSPSNKVTEKGKDVELRCDPISGHTALYWYRQSLGQGLEFLIYFQGNSAPDKSGLPSDRFSAERTGGSVSTLTIQRTQQEDSAVYLCASRFGQGGYEQYFGPGTRLTVT.

The CDR3 sequence: CASSFLTGGGTDTQYF. CDR3 nucleotide sequence: TGTGCCAGCAGTTTCCTTACAGGGGGGGGCACAGATACGCAGTATTTT. The gene calls are TRBV6-6 and TRBJ2-3, with D possibly matching TRBD1 (8 bases). This CDR3 region has 16 residues. V was clipped by 4 bases and J by 1 base, with 15 bases between them. Per the germline V gene, CDR1 is MNHNY and CDR2 is SVGAGI (reference sequence).

The rearrangement joins TRBV18 to TRBJ1-2; 7 bases match TRBD1. CDR3 length equals 20 residues. Germline V lookup: CDR1 KGHSH, CDR2 LQKENI. J was trimmed by 5 bases and V by 6 bases; bases with no gene match: 27. CDR3 sequence: CASSNTPGLLRQGGEYGYTF. In nucleotides, the CDR3 is TGTGCCAGCTCCAACACACCCGGACTATTAAGACAGGGTGGTGAATATGGCTACACCTTC.

V is TRBV7-3 and J is TRBJ2-7, with D tentatively TRBD2 (6 bases). There are 15 residues in the CDR3. Trimming removed 5 bases at V and 2 bases at J, with 16 bases between. Germline CDR1 reads SGHTA; CDR2 reads FQGTGA. The CDR3, as DNA: TGTGCCAGCAGCCAGGAGGGCGGTTCTACCTACGAGCAGTACTTC. Protein product: CASSQEGGSTYEQYF.

The chain recombines TRBV10-3 with TRBJ1-6; 8 bases line up with TRBD1. The length of the CDR3 is 14 residues. CDR1 and CDR2 from the germline V gene are ENHRY and SYGVKD. J gave up 5 bases and V 7 bases, and 4 bases lay outside the gene matches. The CDR3 sequence: CAIKTTGDNSPLHF. The DNA for the CDR3 is TGTGCCATCAAAACGACAGGGGATAATTCACCCCTCCACTTT.

This chain joins TRBV19 and TRBJ1-1; possible D gene TRBD1, 6 bases. This CDR3 spans 16 amino acids. The ends were cut back, 7 bases at V and 6 bases at J, with 24 bases in the middle. Germline V gene sequence: CDR1 LNHDA, CDR2 SQIVND (reference sequence). In DNA, the CDR3 is TGTGCCAGTAAAAGGGGTCAGGGGTCGGCTTTCGCTGAAGCTTTCTTT. It is translated as CASKRGQGSAFAEAFF.

The sample holds a few counts of this clone. The chain recombines TRBV15 with TRBJ1-6; TRBD1 might be the D (6 bases). The CDR3 has 16 residues. The V gene's germline CDR1 is LNHNV and CDR2 YYDKDF (reference sequence). Trimming left V 6 bases short and J 0 bases short, with 12 bases between. CDR3 loop: CATSITGSSYNSPLHF. The CDR3 DNA reads as TGTGCCACCAGTATAACAGGGAGCTCCTATAATTCACCCCTCCACTTT.

The chain's CDR3 is CASSLGASGQETQYF. CDR3 coding DNA: TGTGCCAGCAGCTTGGGGGCTTCAGGCCAAGAGACCCAGTACTTC. This sequence joins TRBV5-4 and TRBJ2-5; D gene unclear. The CDR3 runs 15 residues. The V end was cut by 0 bases, the J end by 1 base, with 10 bases between. Germline-derived CDR1 and CDR2 are SGHNT and YYREEE (reference sequence).

This clone was picked up a small number of times. The chain is built from TRBV2 and TRBJ2-6; 9 bases line up with TRBD1. Germline CDR1 SNHLY, CDR2 FYNNEI. The CDR3 spans 16 residues. V shed 6 bases, J shed 3 bases, and the junction held 6 bases outside the gene matches. CDR3 sequence: CASRGGTGIGANVLTF. CDR3 nucleotide sequence: TGTGCCAGCAGAGGGGGGACAGGGATTGGGGCCAACGTCCTGACTTTC.

This clone was seen a few times. The rearrangement joins TRBV6-5 to TRBJ1-1, with D maybe TRBD1 (5 bases). The CDR3 is made up of 16 amino acids. From germline, CDR1 is MNHEY and CDR2 SVGAGI. The germline V and J ends were trimmed by 0 bases and 4 bases, with 15 bases remaining between them. CDR3: CASSYSWGEWGTEAFF. In DNA form, the CDR3 reads TGTGCCAGCAGTTACTCGTGGGGGGAGTGGGGCACTGAAGCTTTCTTT.

This clone appeared a few times. The CDR3 sequence is CAWSEGQGLGAQYF. CDR3 sequence (DNA): TGTGCCTGGAGTGAGGGACAGGGGTTGGGGGCCCAGTACTTC. The V gene is TRBV30, the J gene TRBJ2-5; 10 nucleotides align to TRBD1. This CDR3 has 14 amino acids. V lost 1 base and J lost 9; bases outside the gene matches: 8. Germline-derived CDR1 and CDR2 are GTSNPN and SVGIG (reference sequence).

The gene calls are TRBV7-8 and TRBJ1-2, with D possibly matching TRBD1 (6 bases). The CDR3 consists of 15 residues. Looked up from germline, CDR1 is SGHVS and CDR2 is FQNEAQ. Trimming took off 2 bases at V and 2 bases at J, with 12 bases between the two ends. The CDR3 nucleotides read TGTGCCAGCAGCTTAAGTAGGGGGGGGAACTATGGCTACACCTTC. Translation: CASSLSRGGNYGYTF.

The J gene is TRBJ2-1, the V gene TRBV15, with D perhaps matching TRBD1 (5 bases). CDR1 is LNHNV, CDR2 YYDKDF, per germline (reference sequence). CDR3 size: 16 residues. V was shortened by 3 bases and J by 8 bases, with 20 bases between the two germline ends. The CDR3 DNA follows: TGTGCCACCAGCAGGTCAGTTGGGGCCGCTCGGGATGAGCAGTTCTTC. This encodes CATSRSVGAARDEQFF.

The chain joins TRBV19 to TRBJ1-2, with D possibly TRBD1 on 6 matching bases. V lost 6 bases and J lost 0, with 8 bases in between. Germline V lookup: CDR1 LNHDA, CDR2 SQIVND (reference sequence). The CDR3 is 13 residues long. For the CDR3, the DNA is TGTGCCAGTAGCTACAGGGCTAACTATGGCTACACCTTC. Its translation: CASSYRANYGYTF.

Only a few counts were recorded for this clone. This chain connects TRBV13 to TRBJ2-6, with 10 positions matching TRBD2. The trim removed 5 bases at V and 1 base at J, leaving 8 bases unmatched. Germline-derived CDR1 and CDR2 are PRHDT and FYEKMQ (reference sequence). The CDR3 extends over 18 amino acids. CDR3 sequence: CASSQLGAGGSGANVLTF. The CDR3 nucleotides read TGTGCCAGCAGCCAACTTGGAGCGGGAGGGTCTGGGGCCAACGTCCTGACTTTC. Together with reference TRBV13 and TRBJ2-6, the CDR3 gives the full variable domain: AAGVIQSPRHLIKEKRETATLKCYPIPRHDTVYWYQQGPGQDPQFLISFYEKMQSDKGSIPDRFSAQQFSDYHSELNMSSLELGDSALYFCASSQLGAGGSGANVLTFGAGSRLTVL.

V gene TRBV5-5 combines with J gene TRBJ2-5; TRBD2 matches 9 bases. Per germline, CDR1 SGHKS and CDR2 YYEKEE (reference sequence). V shed 1 base, J shed 0 bases, and the junction held 13 bases outside the gene matches. This CDR3 contains 19 residues. CDR3 in DNA: TGTGCCAGCAGCTTGTTGCTCCGTCCTAGCGGGGCGTACCAAGAGACCCAGTACTTC. Residues: CASSLLLRPSGAYQETQYF. Supplemented by reference TRBV5-5 and TRBJ2-5, the full variable domain reads DAGVTQSPTHLIKTRGQQVTLRCSPISGHKSVSWYQQVLGQGPQFIFQYYEKEERGRGNFPDRFSARQFPNYSSELNVNALLLGDSALYLCASSLLLRPSGAYQETQYFGPGTRLLVL.

The gene calls are TRBV4-1 and TRBJ1-1; TRBD1 aligns across 8 bases. The V and J ends lost 0 bases and 1 base, in that order; junction bases with no gene match: 10. This CDR3 comprises 18 residues. In germline, CDR1 is MGHRA, CDR2 YSYEKL. The CDR3: CASSQDVQGAIGNTEAFF. In nucleotides, the CDR3 is TGCGCCAGCAGCCAAGATGTCCAGGGGGCTATCGGGAACACTGAAGCTTTCTTT.

V is TRBV11-2 and J is TRBJ1-4, with 9 positions matching TRBD1. Germline CDR1 is SGHAT and CDR2 is FQNNGV. The CDR3 is 17 amino acids. Trimming at V came to 5 bases and at J to 4 bases, leaving 11 bases not matched to a gene. CDR3 residues: CASSLGQGGRYNEKLFF. In DNA, the CDR3 is TGTGCCAGCAGCCTGGGACAGGGAGGGAGATATAATGAAAAACTGTTTTTT.

The chain is built from TRBV6-5 and TRBJ1-1; D is possibly TRBD1 (5 bases). The V gene's germline CDR1 is MNHEY and CDR2 SVGAGI. V was clipped by 6 bases and J by 6 bases, with 17 bases between them. The CDR3 consists of 14 residues. The CDR3 loop reads CASRAGGSNAEAFF. The CDR3 DNA sequence: TGTGCCAGCAGAGCCGGGGGATCTAACGCTGAAGCTTTCTTT.

This clone was picked up a small number of times. The V call is TRBV29-1, the J call TRBJ2-3; D is possibly TRBD1 (6 bases). The CDR3 consists of 16 residues. V dropped 6 bases and J dropped 2 bases, with 21 bases sitting between them. Germline values: CDR1 SQVTM, CDR2 ANQGSEA. The CDR3 region is CSVRGEPKGDTDTQYF. CDR3 coding DNA: TGCAGCGTGAGAGGGGAGCCAAAGGGGGACACAGATACGCAGTATTTT.

The chain combines TRBV5-1 with TRBJ2-7, with D possibly TRBD1 on 6 matching bases. Trimming took 4 bases from V and 3 from J, leaving 14 bases between them. Germline V gene sequence: CDR1 SGHRS, CDR2 YFSETQ. The CDR3 is 14 amino acids. CDR3 bases: TGCGCCAGCAGCCCCGGGACAATGGACTACGAGCAGTACTTC. It yields the protein CASSPGTMDYEQYF.

The chain couples TRBV2 to TRBJ1-5, with TRBD1 as a possible D gene (6 bases). Deletions cut 8 bases from V and 0 bases from J, with 11 bases between. The CDR3 is made up of 14 amino acids. CDR1 SNHLY and CDR2 FYNNEI come from the germline V gene. CDR3 coding DNA: TGTGCCAGCTCTTTGGGGGCTAGCAATCAGCCCCAGCATTTT. Amino acids: CASSLGASNQPQHF.